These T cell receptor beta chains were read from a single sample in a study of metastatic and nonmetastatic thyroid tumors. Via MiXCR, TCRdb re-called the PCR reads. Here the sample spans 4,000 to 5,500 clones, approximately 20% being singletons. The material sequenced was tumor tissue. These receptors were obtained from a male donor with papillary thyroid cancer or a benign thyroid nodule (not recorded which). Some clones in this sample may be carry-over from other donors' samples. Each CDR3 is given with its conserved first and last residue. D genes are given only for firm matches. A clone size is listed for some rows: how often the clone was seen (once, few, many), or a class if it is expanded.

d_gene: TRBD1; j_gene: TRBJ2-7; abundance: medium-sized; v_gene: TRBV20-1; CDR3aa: CSARDGSPDRAYEQYF; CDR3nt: TGCAGTGCTAGAGATGGATCCCCGGACAGGGCCTACGAGCAGTACTTC
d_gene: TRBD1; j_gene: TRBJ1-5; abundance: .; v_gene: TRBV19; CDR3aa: CASTQTGGVGQPQHF; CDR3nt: TGTGCCAGTACCCAGACAGGGGGAGTGGGTCAGCCCCAGCATTTT
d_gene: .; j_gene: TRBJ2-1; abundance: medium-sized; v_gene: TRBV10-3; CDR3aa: CAISADYNEQFF; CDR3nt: TGTGCCATCAGTGCTGACTACAACGAGCAGTTCTTC
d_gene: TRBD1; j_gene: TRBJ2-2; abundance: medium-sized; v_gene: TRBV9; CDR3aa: CASSVGTVNTGELFF; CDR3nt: TGTGCCAGCAGCGTCGGGACAGTCAATACCGGGGAGCTGTTTTTT
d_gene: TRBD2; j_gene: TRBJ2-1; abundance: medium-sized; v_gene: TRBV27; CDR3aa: CASSRGLATRNEQFF; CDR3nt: TGTGCCAGCAGTCGGGGACTAGCGACCCGCAATGAGCAGTTCTTC
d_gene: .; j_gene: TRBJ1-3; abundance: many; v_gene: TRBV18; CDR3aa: CASSLNSPSGNTIYF; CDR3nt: TGTGCCAGCTCACTGAACAGCCCCTCTGGAAACACCATATATTTT
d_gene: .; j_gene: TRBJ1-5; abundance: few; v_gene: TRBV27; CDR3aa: CASREAGSSNQPQHF; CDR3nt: TGTGCCAGCAGAGAGGCAGGGTCTAGCAATCAGCCCCAGCATTTT
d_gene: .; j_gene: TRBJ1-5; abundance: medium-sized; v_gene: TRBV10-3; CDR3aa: CAISGSGGGNQPQHF; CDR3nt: TGTGCCATCAGTGGTTCAGGCGGAGGCAATCAGCCCCAGCATTTT
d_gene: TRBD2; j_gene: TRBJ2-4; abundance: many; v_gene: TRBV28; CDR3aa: CASSGPRWGGRGENIQYF; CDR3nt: TGTGCCAGCAGCGGACCTAGGTGGGGGGGACGAGGGGAAAACATTCAGTACTTC
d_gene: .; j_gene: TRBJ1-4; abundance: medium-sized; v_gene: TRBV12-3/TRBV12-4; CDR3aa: CASSLRGTAGEKLFF; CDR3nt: TGTGCCAGCAGTTTAAGGGGAACAGCGGGGGAAAAACTGTTTTTT
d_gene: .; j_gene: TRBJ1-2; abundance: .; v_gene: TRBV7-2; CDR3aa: CASSEGPNYGYTF; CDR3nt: TGTGCCAGCTCGGAGGGGCCAAACTATGGCTACACCTTC
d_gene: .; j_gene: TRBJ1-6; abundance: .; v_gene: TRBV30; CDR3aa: CAFPAREIDSPLHF; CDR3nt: TGTGCCTTCCCGGCCAGGGAAATAGATTCACCCCTCCACTTT
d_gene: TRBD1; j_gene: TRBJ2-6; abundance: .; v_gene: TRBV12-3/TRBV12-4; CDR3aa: CASRSTGGCAGANVLTF; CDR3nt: TGTGCCAGCAGGTCTACAGGGGGGTGTGCTGGGGCCAACGTCCTGACTTTC
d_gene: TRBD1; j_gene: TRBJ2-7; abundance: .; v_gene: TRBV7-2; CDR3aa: CASSLFGQGRSEQYF; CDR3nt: TGTGCCAGCAGCTTATTCGGACAGGGTCGGAGCGAGCAGTACTTC
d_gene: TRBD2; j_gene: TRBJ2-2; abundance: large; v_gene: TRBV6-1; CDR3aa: CASSRTSGAPTGELFF; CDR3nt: TGTGCCAGCAGTCGGACTAGCGGAGCACCCACCGGGGAGCTGTTTTTT
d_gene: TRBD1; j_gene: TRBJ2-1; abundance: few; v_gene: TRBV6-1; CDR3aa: CASREKPGQGYNEQFF; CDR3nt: TGTGCCAGCAGAGAAAAACCGGGACAGGGATACAATGAGCAGTTCTTC
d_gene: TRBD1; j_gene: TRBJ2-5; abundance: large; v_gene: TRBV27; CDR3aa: CASRTNPGQGKETQYF; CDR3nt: TGTGCCAGCAGGACAAATCCGGGACAGGGGAAAGAGACCCAGTACTTC
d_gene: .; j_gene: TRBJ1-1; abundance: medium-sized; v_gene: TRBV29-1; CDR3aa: CSSKGPRNTEAFF; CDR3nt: TGCAGCTCCAAGGGACCGCGGAACACTGAAGCTTTCTTT
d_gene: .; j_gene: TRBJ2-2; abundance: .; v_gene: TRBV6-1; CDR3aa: CASSWGNTGELFF; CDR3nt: TGTGCCAGCAGTTGGGGGAACACCGGGGAGCTGTTTTTT
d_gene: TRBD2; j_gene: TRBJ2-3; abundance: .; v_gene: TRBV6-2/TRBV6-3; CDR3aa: CASLQGTSGTSTDTQYF; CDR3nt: TGTGCCAGCCTCCAGGGGACTAGCGGGACCAGCACAGATACGCAGTATTTT
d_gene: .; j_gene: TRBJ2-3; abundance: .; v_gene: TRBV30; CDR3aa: CAWSAPVDTQYF; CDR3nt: TGTGCCTGGAGCGCCCCGGTAGATACGCAGTATTTT
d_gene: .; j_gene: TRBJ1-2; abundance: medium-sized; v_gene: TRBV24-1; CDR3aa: CATSDQENNYGYTF; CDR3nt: TGTGCCACCAGTGACCAGGAGAATAACTATGGCTACACCTTC
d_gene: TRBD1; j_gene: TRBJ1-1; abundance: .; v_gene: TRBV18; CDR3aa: CASSRNRGEGTEAFF; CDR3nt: TGTGCCAGCTCGCGAAACAGGGGTGAGGGCACTGAAGCTTTCTTT
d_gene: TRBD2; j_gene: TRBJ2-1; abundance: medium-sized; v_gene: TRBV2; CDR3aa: CASSYLLAGGVNEQFF; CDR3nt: TGTGCCAGCAGTTATCTCTTAGCGGGAGGAGTCAATGAGCAGTTCTTC
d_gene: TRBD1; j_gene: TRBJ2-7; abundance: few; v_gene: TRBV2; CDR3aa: CASSPRRQGVYEQYF; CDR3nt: TGTGCCAGCAGTCCCCGCAGACAGGGGGTGTACGAGCAGTACTTC
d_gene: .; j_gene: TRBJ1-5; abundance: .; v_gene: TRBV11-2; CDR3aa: CASSLSNNQPQHF; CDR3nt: TGTGCCAGCAGCTTAAGTAACAATCAGCCCCAGCATTTT
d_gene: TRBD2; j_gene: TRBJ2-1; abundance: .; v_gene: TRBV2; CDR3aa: CVSSVGEGRTYEQFF; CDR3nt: TGTGTCAGCAGTGTCGGGGAGGGGAGGACATATGAGCAGTTCTTC